Reported below is one T cell receptor beta chain. What it binds is unknown. TCRdb re-analysed the 5' RACE reads in MiXCR, keeping a single row per CDR3 protein. The sample lists 1.5 million to 2 million distinct CDR3 sequences; less than 35% were seen once. Germline V gives CDR1 DFQATT, CDR2 SNEGSKA (reference sequence). This CDR3 contains 14 residues. V was cut by 6 bases and J by 1 base, with 13 bases left in between. The entry originates in a study of identical twins. Study-wide results and limits: Potential partial confounding of zero-insertion analyses by invariant MAIT and iNKT cells was noted. Some out-of-frame alpha sequences were shared by twins, and these showed excess low generation probability. Beta out-of-frame twin sharing showed a weaker excess.

The chain combines TRBV20-1 with TRBJ1-5; maybe TRBD1 (5 bases). The TCR sequence derives from a newborn girl in good health. Sequencing was done on a sample of cord blood. CDR3 protein: CSAAQGGSNQPQHF. The CDR3 DNA is TGCAGTGCCGCCCAGGGAGGCAGCAATCAGCCCCAGCATTTT.